Following are 26 T cell receptor beta chains from one sample sequenced in a study of T cell responses to AZD1222 COVID-19 vaccine. Sequencing used immunoSEQ multiplex PCR; TCRdb keeps in-frame clones, though not all of them. The sample contains about 92,000 clones, approximately 90% of which appear only once. The sequencing used peripheral blood, collected on day 0 of AZD1222 vaccination. These receptors were obtained from an adult in good health.

This rearrangement joins TRBV9 to TRBJ2-2; tentative D call: TRBD2 (5 bases). The CDR3 has 17 amino acids. Germline V lookup: CDR1 SGDLS, CDR2 YYNGEE. V lost 0 bases and J lost 2, with 14 bases in between. This CDR3 is CASSVEPGVVNTGELFF. DNA for the CDR3: TGTGCCAGCAGCGTAGAACCCGGGGTGGTAAACACCGGGGAGCTGTTTTTT. Looking up the rest from reference TRBV9 and TRBJ2-2 gives the full variable domain: DSGVTQTPKHLITATGQRVTLRCSPRSGDLSVYWYQQSLDQGLQFLIQYYNGEERAKGNILERFSAQQFPDLHSELNLSSLELGDSALYFCASSVEPGVVNTGELFFGEGSRLTVL.

The V gene is TRBV2, the J gene TRBJ2-6; 9 nucleotides align to TRBD1. Trimming cost V 5 bases and J 0 bases; bases outside gene matches: 5. CDR1 and CDR2 from the germline V gene are SNHLY and FYNNEI. This CDR3 is 17 amino acids long. The CDR3 DNA reads TGTGCCAGCAGTAGGGACAGGGAGGGCTCTGGGGCCAACGTCCTGACTTTC. This gives the protein CASSRDREGSGANVLTF.

The chain combines TRBV11-3 with TRBJ2-5; a weak D match, TRBD2 (5 bases). CDR3 length: 15 amino acids. V was cut by 1 base and J by 1 base, with 10 bases left in between. Germline V CDR1 and CDR2: SGHNT, YENEEA. The CDR3: CASSLGTQVQETQYF. The CDR3 nucleotides read TGTGCCAGCAGCTTAGGGACTCAGGTCCAAGAGACCCAGTACTTC.

The chain carries TRBV27 and TRBJ1-3; no reliable D call. Trimming removed 2 bases from V and 0 bases from J, with 11 bases in between. This CDR3 is built from 16 residues. The germline gives CDR1 MNHEY, CDR2 SMNVEV (reference sequence). CDR3 amino acids: CASSLNPYYSGNTIYF. The CDR3 nucleotides read TGTGCCAGCAGTTTAAATCCCTATTACTCTGGAAACACCATATATTTT.

The chain combines TRBV27 with TRBJ2-2; no clear D gene. The length of the CDR3 is 13 residues. Trimming removed 0 bases from V and 4 bases from J, with 3 bases in between. Germline-derived CDR1 and CDR2 are MNHEY and SMNVEV (reference sequence). The CDR3 reads CASSLSRTGELFF. The CDR3 coding sequence is TGTGCCAGCAGTTTATCGCGCACCGGGGAGCTGTTTTTT.

This clone was observed a few times. The chain has TRBV19 and TRBJ1-6; TRBD1 matches at 7 bases. V gave up 9 bases and J gave up 8 bases; unmatched junction bases: 7. The V gene's germline CDR1 is LNHDA and CDR2 SQIVND (reference sequence). The CDR3 runs to 13 residues. CDR3 amino acids: CASTGQNYSPLHF. DNA for the CDR3: TGTGCCAGCACGGGACAGAACTATTCACCCCTCCACTTT. The entire variable domain, with the rest obtained from reference TRBV19 and TRBJ1-6, is as follows: DGGITQSPKYLFRKEGQNVTLSCEQNLNHDAMYWYRQDPGQGLRLIYYSQIVNDFQKGDIAEGYSVSREKKESFPLTVTSAQKNPTAFYLCASTGQNYSPLHFGNGTRLTVT.

The chain joins TRBV24-1 to TRBJ2-1; weak D call: TRBD2 (6 bases). The germline V gene encodes CDR1 KGHDR and CDR2 SFDVKD. CDR3 size: 16 residues. The V end was cut by 6 bases, the J end by 6 bases, with 20 bases between. CDR3 sequence reads: CATSTDGGVGRNEQFF. The CDR3 DNA reads TGTGCCACCAGTACTGACGGGGGAGTAGGGCGCAATGAGCAGTTCTTC.

The CDR3 nucleotides are TGTGCCAGCACCCGCGGGCTAGCGGCGAACACCGGGGAGCTGTTTTTT. Its translation: CASTRGLAANTGELFF. V usage is TRBV9 and J usage is TRBJ2-2; TRBD2 matches at 7 bases. Per germline, CDR1 SGDLS and CDR2 YYNGEE. V was pared by 6 bases and J by 0 bases, with 8 bases of the junction left unmatched. The CDR3 spans 16 residues. Based on the CDR3 plus reference TRBV9 and TRBJ2-2, the full variable domain is DSGVTQTPKHLITATGQRVTLRCSPRSGDLSVYWYQQSLDQGLQFLIQYYNGEERAKGNILERFSAQQFPDLHSELNLSSLELGDSALYFCASTRGLAANTGELFFGEGSRLTVL.

The chain's CDR3 is CASSSTDRRFF. CDR3 sequence (DNA): TGTGCCAGCTCAAGTACTGACCGCCGGTTCTTC. This chain joins TRBV18 and TRBJ2-1, with unresolved D. The germline CDR1 and CDR2 sequences are KGHSH and LQKENI. This CDR3 region has 11 residues. V shed 5 bases and J shed 15 bases, with 14 bases lying between them.

The V gene is TRBV5-1, the J gene TRBJ2-5, with D perhaps being TRBD1 or TRBD2 (6 bases each). The CDR3 is 13 residues long. Germline CDR1 SGHRS, CDR2 YFSETQ. Trimming took off 4 bases at V and 4 bases at J, with 11 bases between the two ends. The CDR3 DNA reads TGCGCCAGCAGCGCCAGGGGAGGAGAGACCCAGTACTTC. Its translation: CASSARGGETQYF.

The rearrangement joins TRBV25-1 to TRBJ2-7; 9 nucleotides match TRBD1. The length of the CDR3 is 16 residues. Germline CDR1 reads MGHDK; CDR2 reads SYGVNS. The trim removed 6 bases at V and 7 bases at J, leaving 16 bases unmatched. DNA for the CDR3: TGTGCCAGCAGAGAACAAGGGACAGGGAGGCCCCGGGAGCAGTACTTC. Translating it yields CASREQGTGRPREQYF.

V usage is TRBV14 and J usage is TRBJ1-2, with 10 bases aligning to TRBD1. The germline CDR1 and CDR2 sequences are SGHDN and FVKESK. V lost 4 bases, J lost 4 bases, and 9 bases stayed unmatched. The CDR3 loop spans 16 amino acids. CDR3 loop: CASSPTRGQGTYGYTF. As DNA, the CDR3 is TGTGCCAGCAGCCCAACAAGGGGACAGGGGACCTATGGCTACACCTTC.

V usage is TRBV28 and J usage is TRBJ2-7; D may be TRBD2 (5 bases). There are 15 residues in the CDR3. Germline V gene sequence: CDR1 MDHEN, CDR2 SYDVKM. V gave up 5 bases and J gave up 4 bases, with 18 bases separating them. CDR3 nucleotides: TGTGCCAGCAGTCTGTTTGCGGGCCGAGCATACGAGCAGTACTTC. This sequence encodes CASSLFAGRAYEQYF.

The chain is built from TRBV11-3 and TRBJ2-1, with a weak D call TRBD2 (6 bases). The CDR3 consists of 15 residues. The ends were cut back, 5 bases at V and 5 bases at J, with 16 bases in the middle. Germline CDR1 SGHNT, CDR2 YENEEA. CDR3 residues: CASSQGTGDNNEQFF. The CDR3 nucleotides are TGTGCCAGCAGCCAAGGGACTGGAGACAACAATGAGCAGTTCTTC. Using reference TRBV11-3 and TRBJ2-1 for the parts outside the CDR3, the full variable domain is EAGVVQSPRYKIIEKKQPVAFWCNPISGHNTLYWYLQNLGQGPELLIRYENEEAVDDSQLPKDRFSAERLKGVDSTLKIQPAELGDSAVYLCASSQGTGDNNEQFFGPGTRLTVL.

This chain connects TRBV3-1 (or the pseudogene TRBV3-2) to TRBJ1-2; no reliable D call. The CDR3 extends over 14 amino acids. V lost 1 base, J lost 4 bases, and 10 bases lay in between. Germline lookup yields CDR1 LGHDT and CDR2 YNNKEL (reference sequence). CDR3 DNA sequence: TGTGCCAGCAGCCAAGTTTCAGCAGCCTATGGCTACACCTTC. Its protein is CASSQVSAAYGYTF.

This sequence joins TRBV21-1 and TRBJ1-5; the D call TRBD1 from the table was never checked on the DNA. TRBV21-1 is assigned pseudogene status. This CDR3 has 21 residues. This CDR3 reads CASSNRVTGTGKGDSNQPQHF. The CDR3 DNA reads TGTGCCAGCAGCAATAGGGTGACCGGGACAGGTAAGGGGGATAGCAATCAGCCCCAGCATTTT.

V usage is TRBV7-3 and J usage is TRBJ2-1; tentative D call: TRBD2 (5 bases). The CDR3 sequence is 16 residues long. The germline gives CDR1 SGHTA, CDR2 FQGTGA. V lost 4 bases, J lost 4 bases, and 17 bases lay in between. CDR3 sequence reads: CASSSVGAEEYNEQFF. The CDR3 DNA reads as TGTGCCAGCAGCTCGGTAGGAGCGGAAGAGTACAATGAGCAGTTCTTC.

This chain links TRBV18 with TRBJ1-2; no clear D. Germline CDR1 KGHSH, CDR2 LQKENI. The CDR3 is 14 amino acids. V was clipped by 0 bases and J by 8 bases, with 13 bases between them. In DNA form, the CDR3 reads TGTGCCAGCTCACCACCGACGCGGGTGGCAGGCTACACCTTC. Its translation: CASSPPTRVAGYTF.

The chain is built from TRBV7-7 and TRBJ2-1; D is undetermined. CDR1 and CDR2 from the germline V gene are SSHAT and FNYEAQ (reference sequence). The CDR3 extends over 15 amino acids. Between the trimmed V and J ends, which lost 1 base and 3 bases, there was a span of 10 bases. As DNA, the CDR3 is TGTGCCAGCAGCTTAGAGGAGACTGGCTACAATGAGCAGTTCTTC. Translated, it gives CASSLEETGYNEQFF.

The genes are TRBV3-1 (or the pseudogene TRBV3-2) and TRBJ1-2; no clear D gene. V was cut by 0 bases and J by 5 bases, with 7 bases left in between. The length of the CDR3 is 13 residues. CDR1 is LGHDT and CDR2 is YNNKEL in the germline V gene (reference sequence). The CDR3 nucleotides read TGTGCCAGCAGCCAAGATTTGGGTTATGGCTACACCTTC. The encoded protein is CASSQDLGYGYTF.

The V gene is TRBV30, the J gene TRBJ2-3; D perhaps matches TRBD2 (5 bases). V lost 2 bases, J lost 5 bases, and 11 bases lay in between. The germline V gene has CDR1 GTSNPN and CDR2 SVGIG (reference sequence). CDR3 length: 13 residues. The DNA of the CDR3 is TGTGCCTGGAGTCACGGGAAAGTAGATACGCAGTATTTT. Amino acids: CAWSHGKVDTQYF.

This chain uses TRBV27 with TRBJ1-6; 7 bases map to TRBD1. Germline CDR1 MNHEY, CDR2 SMNVEV (reference sequence). The junction had 12 bases not matched to a gene; V was cut back by 4 bases and J by 0 bases. The CDR3 is 19 residues long. This CDR3 reads CASSYYPGGLSSYNSPLHF. The CDR3 DNA reads TGTGCCAGCAGTTACTACCCAGGGGGGCTAAGCTCCTATAATTCACCCCTCCACTTT.

This chain joins TRBV25-1 and TRBJ1-3; 7 bases are a match to TRBD1. Germline values: CDR1 MGHDK, CDR2 SYGVNS. The CDR3 extends over 15 amino acids. V gave up 7 bases and J gave up 4 bases; unmatched junction bases: 10. CDR3 loop: CASTSHQGVGNTIYF. CDR3 in DNA: TGTGCCAGCACCTCACACCAGGGGGTAGGAAACACCATATATTTT.

This chain links TRBV25-1 with TRBJ2-6; unclear D gene. The CDR3 is 11 residues long. Germline V gene sequence: CDR1 MGHDK, CDR2 SYGVNS. With 7 bases removed from V and 2 bases from J, the gap between germline ends came to 0 bases. CDR3 protein: CASTGANVLTF. CDR3 in DNA: TGTGCCAGCACTGGGGCCAACGTCCTGACTTTC.

This clone was seen a single time. The chain recombines TRBV6-5 with TRBJ1-4; 7 bases fit TRBD1. Trimming at V came to 6 bases and at J to 0 bases, leaving 1 base not matched to a gene. The CDR3 has 14 residues. Germline CDR1 reads MNHEY; CDR2 reads SVGAGI. CDR3 sequence reads: CASSDRATNEKLFF. The DNA for the CDR3 is TGTGCCAGCAGCGACAGGGCAACTAATGAAAAACTGTTTTTT.

This sequence joins TRBV9 and TRBJ1-3; the match to TRBD1 covers 7 bases. Germline V CDR1 and CDR2: SGDLS, YYNGEE. The length of the CDR3 is 15 residues. J lost 0 bases, V lost 7 bases, and 7 bases had no gene match. The CDR3 loop reads CASGGDSFSGNTIYF. The CDR3 coding sequence is TGTGCCAGCGGGGGGGACAGCTTCTCTGGAAACACCATATATTTT.